The 8 T cell receptor beta chains presented below share a single source sample, sequenced in a study of shared clonotypes between healthy human individuals. The method was immunoSEQ multiplex PCR; TCRdb's version includes in-frame clones alone and lacks a portion of them. Of about 2.1 million clones detected, roughly 93% appear once; the ten largest clones hold more than 1.5%. Terminally differentiated effector memory CD45RA+ cells were left out of the naive CD8 fraction, which was CD45RO-negative and positively selected for CCR7. The material sequenced was naive CD8+ T cells from PBMCs. These receptors were obtained from a man between 18 and 35 years old in good health. Some clones in this sample may be carry-over from other donors' samples.

The genes are TRBV18 and TRBJ2-7, with D unclear. Germline lookup yields CDR1 KGHSH and CDR2 LQKENI. The V end was cut by 3 bases, the J end by 1 base, with 7 bases between. The CDR3 spans 13 residues. The CDR3 is CASSPAVSYEQYF. The CDR3 DNA is TGTGCCAGCTCACCCGCGGTATCCTACGAGCAGTACTTC.

The rearrangement joins TRBV6-6 to TRBJ2-5; TRBD2 might be the D (5 bases). V was shortened by 5 bases and J by 2 bases, with 9 bases between the two germline ends. CDR1 and CDR2 from the germline V gene are MNHNY and SVGAGI (reference sequence). This CDR3 has 13 residues. The CDR3 is CASSRAAQETQYF. CDR3 coding DNA: TGTGCCAGCAGTCGAGCGGCGCAAGAGACCCAGTACTTC.

The chain uses TRBV7-9 and TRBJ2-1, with TRBD2 matching 8 bases. The CDR3 covers 14 residues. V was clipped by 1 base and J by 8 bases; unmatched bases: 4. CDR1 SEHNR and CDR2 FQNEAQ come from the germline V gene (reference sequence). The CDR3 sequence is CASSLGPGGDEQFF. Written as DNA, the CDR3 is TGTGCCAGCAGCTTAGGGCCCGGGGGGGATGAGCAGTTCTTC. Supplemented by reference TRBV7-9 and TRBJ2-1, the full variable domain reads DTGVSQNPRHKITKRGQNVTFRCDPISEHNRLYWYRQTLGQGPEFLTYFQNEAQLEKSRLLSDRFSAERPKGSFSTLEIQRTEQGDSAMYLCASSLGPGGDEQFFGPGTRLTVL.

The chain uses TRBV10-3 and TRBJ2-7; no clear D. Germline CDR1 ENHRY, CDR2 SYGVKD. CDR3 size: 14 residues. Between the trimmed V and J ends, which lost 3 bases and 4 bases, there was a span of 13 bases. CDR3 bases: TGTGCCATCAGTGATATGGAAACAGAATACGAGCAGTACTTC. This codes for CAISDMETEYEQYF.

V is TRBV5-1 and J is TRBJ2-7, with a weak D call TRBD1 (5 bases). Germline CDR1 SGHRS, CDR2 YFSETQ. Trimming cost V 0 bases and J 3 bases, with 13 bases left between them. The CDR3 spans 15 residues. CDR3 nucleotide sequence: TGCGCCAGCAGCTTGGGTCAGGGTAGTTTCTACGAGCAGTACTTC. Translating it yields CASSLGQGSFYEQYF.

This chain joins TRBV6-6 and TRBJ1-5; no clear D. Trimming stripped 8 bases from V and 3 bases from J, with 5 bases between. The CDR3 runs to 11 residues. Germline loops: CDR1 MNHNY, CDR2 SVGAGI (reference sequence). The CDR3 sequence is CASGPNQPQHF. The CDR3 DNA follows: TGTGCCAGCGGACCCAATCAGCCCCAGCATTTT.

This clone has a single count. The rearrangement joins TRBV5-1 to TRBJ1-4; no definite D call. The CDR3 covers 18 residues. V gave up 0 bases and J gave up 4 bases, with 19 bases separating them. The germline V gene encodes CDR1 SGHRS and CDR2 YFSETQ. CDR3 in amino acids: CASSLGARVLGNNEKLFF. CDR3 in DNA: TGCGCCAGCAGCTTGGGTGCTCGTGTTCTGGGGAATAATGAAAAACTGTTTTTT.

This clone was picked up one time. This CDR3 reads CASSAPTGGGRSYEQYF. CDR3 nucleotide sequence: TGTGCCAGCAGCGCACCCACGGGAGGCGGGAGGTCCTACGAGCAGTACTTC. This rearrangement joins TRBV7-8 to TRBJ2-7, with TRBD2 matching 8 bases. The CDR3 length is 17 residues. The V gene end was trimmed by 5 bases and the J gene end by 1 base; junction bases not matched to a gene: 13. The germline V gene encodes CDR1 SGHVS and CDR2 FQNEAQ.